This T cell receptor (beta chain) was identified during a study of blood T cell repertoires in COVID-19. Measured with immunoSEQ multiplex PCR; TCRdb has only the in-frame clones, and not every one. Of about 240,000 clones in the sample, 80% to 95% were seen once. On this clone: One end of the junction is discordant with germline, which a read error may explain.

Germline lookup yields CDR1 LGHDT and CDR2 YNNKEL (reference sequence). The CDR3 extends over 15 amino acids. The chain carries TRBV3-1 (or the pseudogene TRBV3-2) and TRBJ2-7; weak D call: TRBD2 (5 bases). The sample was peripheral blood. The receptor was isolated from a man aged 25 to 40 with COVID-19, enrolled during active disease. The chain's CDR3 is CASRQGSTAAYEQYF. As DNA, the CDR3 is TGTGCCAGCAGACAAGGGAGTACGGCGGCCTACGAGCAGTACTTC.